This T cell receptor (beta chain) was identified in a study of cytomegalovirus exposure and HLA in healthy donors. With 60 Vbeta and 13 Jbeta primers, the PCR was carried out. The assay was immunoSEQ multiplex PCR, and TCRdb's table has in-frame clones only and misses some. This sample yields under 200,000 clones, of which roughly 80% are seen a single time; 5.5% to 8% belongs to the top ten. In germline, CDR1 is MDHEN, CDR2 SYDVKM. Trimming pared 2 bases from V and 1 base from J, leaving 8 bases between. The CDR3 runs 15 residues. This chain connects TRBV28 to TRBJ2-2, with no clear D. The sequenced sample was PBMCs. This sequence was found in a woman aged 25-40 years in good health and CMV-seropositive. CDR3: CASSLSGGNTGELFF. The CDR3 DNA reads TGTGCCAGCAGTTTAAGTGGCGGGAACACCGGGGAGCTGTTTTTT.